This TCR gamma chain was sequenced in a study of γδ T cells in repeated Plasmodium falciparum infection. The overall study: Malian children with intense seasonal malaria exposure were compared with matched Australian children.

This clone turned up a few times. What it binds is unknown. A far larger clone is a single base away, which makes a read error likely. In the same sample, other DNA sequences code for this CDR3. Germline V gene lookup returns CDR1 GITISATS and CDR2 ISYDGTV (reference sequence). The CDR3 covers 14 residues. TCRdb reprocessed the multiplex PCR reads using CATT. The table shows around 25,000 gamma-chain clones, with around 3% occurring only once. Bulk repertoires came from Vgamma9/Vdelta2+ or Vdelta2-negative gammadelta T cells flow-sorted from PBMC. Findings and limits, study-wide: Over time and infection, Vgamma9/Vdelta2+ repertoires remained highly stable and polyclonal. Malian children's Vdelta2-negative repertoires appeared more expanded and less diverse than Australians'.

The clonotype was recovered from a pool of human donors (malaria-infected and uninfected, not separated). The chain combines TRGV9 with TRGJ1 or TRGJ2. Here the J gene was assigned by germline matching of the DNA, as TCRdb has none. The sequenced sample consisted of gamma-delta T cells from blood. The DNA for the CDR3 is TGCGCCTTGTGGGAGGCGTCCCCTTATTATAAGAAACTCTTT. Encoded protein: CALWEASPYYKKLF.